This TCR beta chain was sequenced for a study of blood T cell repertoires in COVID-19. Across the study: The analysed material was cDNA or gDNA that came from T cells, B-cell-depleted T cells, or PBMCs.

J was trimmed by 0 bases and V by 6 bases; bases with no gene match: 8. Germline CDR1 reads MNHEY; CDR2 reads SVGAGI. There are 15 residues in the CDR3. Cohorts were determined from participant-reported clinical history. In the original analysis: Reference gene primer amplification gave estimated nucleated cell counts. The data were produced by immunoSEQ multiplex PCR, yet TCRdb's version contains in-frame clones alone and is incomplete. The DNA gave D and trimming, while V, J and clone size come from that table. This sample has 220,000 or so clones; less than 90% occur once, and the top ten carry about 6.6%.

The TCR was taken from a woman between 40 and 55 years old who had recovered from COVID-19. Source material: PBMCs or T cells enriched from blood (not recorded which). The chain combines TRBV6-5 with TRBJ2-7; the match to TRBD1 covers 7 bases. CDR3 sequence: CASSPGTAASYEQYF. The CDR3 bases are TGTGCCAGCAGCCCCGGGACAGCCGCCTCCTACGAGCAGTACTTC.